This TCR beta chain came from a study of identifying expanded T cells in peripheral blood. Sequencing used immunoSEQ multiplex PCR; TCRdb keeps in-frame clones, though not all of them. The profile covers more than 85,000 clones, with about 87% appearing a single time and under 9% taken by the ten largest. Trimming cost V 6 bases and J 0 bases; bases outside gene matches: 5. The CDR3 length is 14 residues. Looked up from germline, CDR1 is KGHSH and CDR2 is LQKENI. The TCR comes from a person aged 18 to 69 in good health. This sequence joins TRBV18 and TRBJ2-7, with 7 bases matching TRBD1. Sequencing input: blood. CDR3 nucleotides: TGTGCCAGCTCCCGGGACAGATTCTCCTACGAGCAGTACTTC. It encodes CASSRDRFSYEQYF.